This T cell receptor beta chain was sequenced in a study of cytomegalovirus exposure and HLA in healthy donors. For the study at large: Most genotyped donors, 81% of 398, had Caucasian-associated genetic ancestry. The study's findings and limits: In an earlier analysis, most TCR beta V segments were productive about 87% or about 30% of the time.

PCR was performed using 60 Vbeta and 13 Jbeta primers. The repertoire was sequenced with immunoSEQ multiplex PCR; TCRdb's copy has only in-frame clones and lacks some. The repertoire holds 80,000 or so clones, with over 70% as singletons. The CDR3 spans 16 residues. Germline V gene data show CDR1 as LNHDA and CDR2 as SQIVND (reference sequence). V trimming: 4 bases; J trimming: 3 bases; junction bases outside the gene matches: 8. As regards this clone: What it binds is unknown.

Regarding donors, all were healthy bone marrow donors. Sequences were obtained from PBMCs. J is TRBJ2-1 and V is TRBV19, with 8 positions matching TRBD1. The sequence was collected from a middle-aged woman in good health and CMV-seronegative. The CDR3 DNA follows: TGTGCCAGTAGTACGCGACAGGGGTGGGACTACAATGAGCAGTTCTTC. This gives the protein CASSTRQGWDYNEQFF.